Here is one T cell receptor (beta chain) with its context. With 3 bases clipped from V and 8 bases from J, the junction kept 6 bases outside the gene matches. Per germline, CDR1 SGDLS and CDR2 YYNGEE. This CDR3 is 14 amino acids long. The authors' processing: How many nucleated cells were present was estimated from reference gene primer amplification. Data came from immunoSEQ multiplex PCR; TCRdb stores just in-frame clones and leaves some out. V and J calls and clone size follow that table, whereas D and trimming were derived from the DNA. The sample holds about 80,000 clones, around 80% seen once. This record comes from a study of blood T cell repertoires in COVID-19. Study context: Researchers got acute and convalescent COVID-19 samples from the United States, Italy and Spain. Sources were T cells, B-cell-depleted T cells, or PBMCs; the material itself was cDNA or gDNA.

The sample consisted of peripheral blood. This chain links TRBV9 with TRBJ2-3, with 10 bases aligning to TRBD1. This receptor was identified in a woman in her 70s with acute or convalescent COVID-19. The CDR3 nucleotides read TGTGCCAGCAGCGCGACAGGGGGCAGAAGTACGCAGTATTTT. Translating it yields CASSATGGRSTQYF.